Given below is one T cell receptor beta chain in context. Its antigen is not known. Only in-frame clones appear in the TCRdb table, and some are missing; sequencing was by immunoSEQ multiplex PCR. The sample lists more than 150,000 clones; 75% to 95% were seen once. This sample is part of a study of T cell responses to AZD1222 COVID-19 vaccine. Study outcomes and limitations: Following two doses of AZD1222, Spike-specific TCR breadth and depth rose. Repertoires in all cases were sampled only once the peak T cell response had passed. Regions 160-218 and 743-854 held dominance among vaccine-associated CD4 TCRs, which spanned spike. Donors were largely white British and mainly female; clonal diversity was possibly underestimated.

The sequencing here drew on peripheral blood, taken on day 0 of AZD1222 vaccination. The TCR was taken from an adult in good health.

The CDR3 nucleotides are TGTGCCAGCAGCCTCCTGCTGGGACCCTCTGAGCAGTACTTC. It yields the protein CASSLLLGPSEQYF. J is TRBJ2-7 and V is TRBV3-1 (or the pseudogene TRBV3-2); D could derive from TRBD1 or TRBD2 (5 bases each). V lost 4 bases and J 7 bases, leaving 17 bases between the germline ends. Per germline, CDR1 LGHDT and CDR2 YNNKEL (reference sequence). The length of the CDR3 is 14 residues.